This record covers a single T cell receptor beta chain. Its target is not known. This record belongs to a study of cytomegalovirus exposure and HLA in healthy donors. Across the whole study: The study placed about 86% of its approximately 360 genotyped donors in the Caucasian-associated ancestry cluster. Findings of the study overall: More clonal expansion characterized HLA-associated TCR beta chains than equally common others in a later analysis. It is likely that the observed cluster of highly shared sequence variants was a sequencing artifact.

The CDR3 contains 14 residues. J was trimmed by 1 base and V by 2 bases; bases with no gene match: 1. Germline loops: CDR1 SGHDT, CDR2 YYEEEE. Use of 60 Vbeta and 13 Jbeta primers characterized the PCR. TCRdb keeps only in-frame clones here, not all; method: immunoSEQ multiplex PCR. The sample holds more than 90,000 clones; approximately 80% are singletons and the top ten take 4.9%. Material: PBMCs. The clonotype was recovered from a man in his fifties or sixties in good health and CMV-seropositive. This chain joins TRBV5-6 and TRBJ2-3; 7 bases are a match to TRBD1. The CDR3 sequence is CASSFTGGTDTQYF. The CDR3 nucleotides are TGTGCCAGCAGCTTTACAGGGGGCACAGATACGCAGTATTTT.